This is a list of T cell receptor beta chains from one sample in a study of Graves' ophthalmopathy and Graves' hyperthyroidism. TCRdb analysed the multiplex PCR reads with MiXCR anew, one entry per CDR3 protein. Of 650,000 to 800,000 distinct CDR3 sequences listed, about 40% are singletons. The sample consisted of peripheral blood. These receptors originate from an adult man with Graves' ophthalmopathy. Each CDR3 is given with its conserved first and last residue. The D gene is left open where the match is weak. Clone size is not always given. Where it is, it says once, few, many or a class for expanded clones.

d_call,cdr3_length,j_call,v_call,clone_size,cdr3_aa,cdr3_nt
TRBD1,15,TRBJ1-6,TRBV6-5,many,CASSLGTGQQSPLHF,TGTGCCAGCAGCCTCGGGACAGGGCAACAATCACCCCTCCACTTT
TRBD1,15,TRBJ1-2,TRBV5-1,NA,CASSLGTGLEYGYTF,TGCGCCAGCAGCTTGGGGACAGGTTTGGAGTATGGCTACACCTTC
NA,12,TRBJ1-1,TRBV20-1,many,CSARVEGTEAFF,TGCAGTGCTAGAGTGGAGGGAACTGAAGCTTTCTTT
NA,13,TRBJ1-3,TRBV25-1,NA,CASSEGYGNTIYF,TGTGCCAGCAGTGAGGGTTATGGAAACACCATATATTTT
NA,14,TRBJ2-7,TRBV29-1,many,CSVEGVGTPSEQYF,TGCAGCGTTGAAGGTGTCGGCACTCCGAGCGAGCAGTACTTC
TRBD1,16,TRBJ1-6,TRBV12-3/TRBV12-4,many,CASSPRQGGGNSPLHF,TGTGCCAGCAGTCCTAGACAGGGGGGAGGAAATTCACCCCTCCACTTT
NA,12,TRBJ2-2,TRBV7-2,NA,CASSSPPGELFF,TGTGCCAGCAGCAGCCCCCCCGGGGAGCTGTTTTTT
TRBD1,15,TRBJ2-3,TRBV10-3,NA,CAISPSDRSTDTQYF,TGTGCCATCAGCCCCTCGGACAGGTCGACAGATACGCAGTATTTT
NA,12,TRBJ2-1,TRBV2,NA,CASQQYYNEQFF,TGTGCCAGCCAACAATACTACAATGAGCAGTTCTTC
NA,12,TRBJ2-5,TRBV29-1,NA,CSPRTGSETQYF,TGCAGCCCAAGGACCGGATCGGAGACCCAGTACTTC
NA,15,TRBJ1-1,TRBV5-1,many,CASSLVNNPGTEAFF,TGCGCCAGCAGCTTGGTAAACAACCCGGGCACTGAAGCTTTCTTT
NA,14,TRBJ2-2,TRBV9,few,CASSDGGYTGELFF,TGTGCCAGCAGCGACGGTGGATACACCGGGGAGCTGTTTTTT
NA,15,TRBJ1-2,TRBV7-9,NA,CASSLDGTDNYGYTF,TGTGCCAGCAGCTTAGATGGGACCGATAACTATGGCTACACCTTC
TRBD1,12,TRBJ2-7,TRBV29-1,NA,CSAPGQANIQYF,TGCAGCGCCCCGGGACAGGCCAACATCCAGTACTTC
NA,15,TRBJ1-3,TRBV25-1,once,CASSEFPGSGRTIYF,TGTGCCAGCAGTGAATTCCCGGGGAGCGGACGCACCATATATTTT
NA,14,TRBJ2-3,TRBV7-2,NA,CASSRRSNTDTQYF,TGTGCCAGCAGTCGAAGGTCGAACACAGATACGCAGTATTTT
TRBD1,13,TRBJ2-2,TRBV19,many,CASSRQGTGELFF,TGTGCCAGCAGCAGACAGGGCACCGGGGAGCTGTTTTTT
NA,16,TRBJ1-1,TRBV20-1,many,CSARHISSLEITEAFF,TGCAGTGCTCGCCACATTTCGTCCCTTGAGATCACTGAAGCTTTCTTT
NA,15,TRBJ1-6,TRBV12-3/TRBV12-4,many,CASSPELGGFSPLHF,TGTGCCAGCAGTCCTGAACTGGGGGGTTTTTCACCCCTCCACTTT
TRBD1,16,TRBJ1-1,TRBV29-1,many,CSVKPGQNLWWAEAFF,TGCAGCGTTAAACCGGGACAGAACCTTTGGTGGGCTGAAGCTTTCTTT